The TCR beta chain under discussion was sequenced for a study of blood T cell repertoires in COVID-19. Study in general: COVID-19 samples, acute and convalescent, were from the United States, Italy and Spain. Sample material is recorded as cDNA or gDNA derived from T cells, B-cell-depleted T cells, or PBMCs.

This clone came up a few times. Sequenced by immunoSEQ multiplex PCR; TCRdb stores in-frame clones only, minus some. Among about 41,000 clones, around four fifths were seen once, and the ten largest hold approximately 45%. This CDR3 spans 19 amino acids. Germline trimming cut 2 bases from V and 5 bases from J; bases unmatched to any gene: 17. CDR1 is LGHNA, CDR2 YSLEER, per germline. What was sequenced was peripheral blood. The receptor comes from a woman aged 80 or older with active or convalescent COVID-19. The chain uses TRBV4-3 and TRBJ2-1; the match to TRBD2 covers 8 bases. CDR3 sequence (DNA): TGCGCCAGCAGCCAAAAATCCAAACTCGTAGCGGGGATTGACAATGAGCAGTTCTTC. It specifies CASSQKSKLVAGIDNEQFF.